Below, 16 T cell receptor beta chains from the same sample are listed, as sequenced in a study of blood T cell repertoires in COVID-19. Clones were sequenced by immunoSEQ multiplex PCR, and TCRdb holds only the in-frame ones, with some missing. The table lists about 51,000 clones, about 91% of them singletons. Sequenced sample: peripheral blood. Receptors were obtained from a man between 45 and 60 years old with acute or convalescent COVID-19.

V gene TRBV12-3 or TRBV12-4 combines with J gene TRBJ1-6, with D uncertain. Between the trimmed V and J ends, which lost 3 bases and 5 bases, there was a span of 5 bases. This CDR3 has 13 amino acids. CDR3 DNA sequence: TGTGCCAGCAGTTTGAGGAATAATTCACCCCTCCACTTT. Translating it yields CASSLRNNSPLHF.

This rearrangement joins TRBV27 to TRBJ2-6, with D uncertain. Germline CDR1 is MNHEY and CDR2 is SMNVEV (reference sequence). The CDR3 extends over 17 amino acids. Deletions cut 0 bases from V and 0 bases from J, with 9 bases between. CDR3 in amino acids: CASSLSVRSSGANVLTF. The DNA of the CDR3 is TGTGCCAGCAGTTTATCTGTCAGGTCCTCTGGGGCCAACGTCCTGACTTTC.

The V and J genes are TRBV18 and TRBJ2-1; TRBD1 matches at 8 bases. The CDR3 is 19 amino acids. The germline V gene encodes CDR1 KGHSH and CDR2 LQKENI. V was clipped by 6 bases and J by 0 bases; unmatched bases: 16. CDR3 coding DNA: TGTGCCAGCTCCCAGGGGGCGAGCTTTGTTGGAAGCTCCTACAATGAGCAGTTCTTC. It codes for CASSQGASFVGSSYNEQFF.

This clone was counted a single time. V and J are TRBV9 and TRBJ1-1, with 7 bases matching TRBD1. Unmatched junction bases numbered 4, after V lost 3 bases and J lost 5 bases. This CDR3 comprises 13 residues. Germline-derived CDR1 and CDR2 are SGDLS and YYNGEE. In DNA form, the CDR3 reads TGTGCCAGCAGCGCGGGCAGGGGGACTGAAGCTTTCTTT. Its protein is CASSAGRGTEAFF. Full variable domain (rest looked up from reference TRBV9 and TRBJ1-1): DSGVTQTPKHLITATGQRVTLRCSPRSGDLSVYWYQQSLDQGLQFLIQYYNGEERAKGNILERFSAQQFPDLHSELNLSSLELGDSALYFCASSAGRGTEAFFGQGTRLTVV.

V usage is TRBV2 and J usage is TRBJ2-3; 8 bases are shared with TRBD2. The CDR3 is 14 amino acids. Trimming removed 5 bases from V and 4 bases from J; junction bases left unmatched: 5. The germline V gene encodes CDR1 SNHLY and CDR2 FYNNEI. The CDR3, as DNA: TGTGCCAGCAGTTATTTAGCGGGGTCAGATACGCAGTATTTT. Translated, it gives CASSYLAGSDTQYF.

The chain joins TRBV24-1 to TRBJ2-5; 7 bases fit TRBD1. The length of the CDR3 is 15 residues. From germline, CDR1 is KGHDR and CDR2 SFDVKD. Unmatched junction bases numbered 12, after V lost 3 bases and J lost 9 bases. The CDR3 DNA is TGTGCCACCAGTGATCCTCGGACAGGCGCAGGGGCCCAGTACTTC. Translating it yields CATSDPRTGAGAQYF.

The chain recombines TRBV3-1 (or the pseudogene TRBV3-2) with TRBJ2-7, with TRBD2 identical over 8 bases. The germline V gene has CDR1 LGHDT and CDR2 YNNKEL (reference sequence). CDR3 length: 15 amino acids. V was pared by 4 bases and J by 3 bases, with 8 bases of the junction left unmatched. Here the CDR3 DNA reads TGTGCCAGCAGCCTACTCGGCAGCGGGAGCTACGAGCAGTACTTC. Translation gives CASSLLGSGSYEQYF.

The rearrangement uses TRBV5-1 and TRBJ1-2; D gene ambiguous. The CDR3 runs to 14 residues. Deletions cut 0 bases from V and 4 bases from J, with 10 bases between. Per the germline V gene, CDR1 is SGHRS and CDR2 is YFSETQ. The CDR3 sequence is CASSLDGTTYGYTF. CDR3 in DNA: TGCGCCAGCAGCTTGGATGGCACCACCTATGGCTACACCTTC.

The chain combines TRBV2 with TRBJ1-3; 9 bases fit TRBD1. From germline, CDR1 is SNHLY and CDR2 FYNNEI. CDR3 length: 15 residues. V shed 3 bases and J 3 bases; nucleotides not matched to a gene: 3. CDR3 coding DNA: TGTGCCAGCAGTGATCGGACAGGGGTTGGAAACACCATATATTTT. It specifies CASSDRTGVGNTIYF.

The rearrangement links TRBV4-1 to TRBJ2-3; TRBD2 matches 13 bases. CDR3 length: 17 residues. Germline V lookup: CDR1 MGHRA, CDR2 YSYEKL. Germline trimming cut 4 bases from V and 1 base from J; bases unmatched to any gene: 5. The CDR3 DNA reads as TGCGCCAGCAGCCTACTAGCGGGGGGGCCGGGCACAGATACGCAGTATTTT. This codes for CASSLLAGGPGTDTQYF.

The chain employs TRBV11-2 and TRBJ2-7; TRBD1 aligns across 8 bases. V was clipped by 5 bases and J by 5 bases; unmatched bases: 11. The CDR3 runs to 15 residues. CDR1 and CDR2 from the germline V gene are SGHAT and FQNNGV. CDR3 DNA: TGTGCCAGCAGCGTTAACCAGGGGGCGGTCGACGAGCAGTACTTC. It yields the protein CASSVNQGAVDEQYF.

The rearrangement links TRBV5-5 to TRBJ2-1, with 8 positions matching TRBD1. Germline assignment: CDR1 SGHKS and CDR2 YYEKEE (reference sequence). CDR3 size: 17 residues. Germline trimming cut 7 bases from V and 0 bases from J; bases unmatched to any gene: 12. The CDR3, as DNA: TGTGCCAGCCTACTGGCAGGGGGCAGTGGCTCCTACAATGAGCAGTTCTTC. This translates into CASLLAGGSGSYNEQFF.

The chain is built from TRBV28 and TRBJ1-2; 7 nucleotides line up with TRBD1. Germline V gene lookup returns CDR1 MDHEN and CDR2 SYDVKM. V lost 7 bases and J lost 2; bases outside the gene matches: 7. This CDR3 is 14 amino acids long. The CDR3 here is CASTLSGQNYGYTF. The CDR3 DNA sequence: TGTGCCAGCACCCTCTCGGGACAGAACTATGGCTACACCTTC.

V gene TRBV18 combines with J gene TRBJ1-1, with D perhaps TRBD1 (5 bases). The CDR3 is made up of 14 amino acids. Deletions cut 1 base from V and 4 bases from J, with 10 bases between. Germline CDR1 and CDR2: KGHSH and LQKENI. CDR3 amino acids: CASSPLAGTTEAFF. CDR3 coding DNA: TGTGCCAGCTCACCACTGGCGGGGACCACTGAAGCTTTCTTT. Combining the CDR3 with reference TRBV18 and TRBJ1-1 gives the whole variable domain NAGVMQNPRHLVRRRGQEARLRCSPMKGHSHVYWYRQLPEEGLKFMVYLQKENIIDESGMPKERFSAEFPKEGPSILRIQQVVRGDSAAYFCASSPLAGTTEAFFGQGTRLTVV.

This chain joins TRBV9 and TRBJ1-2, with D possibly being TRBD1 (6 bases). Germline values: CDR1 SGDLS, CDR2 YYNGEE. The germline V and J ends were trimmed by 2 bases and 3 bases, with 8 bases remaining between them. The CDR3 sequence is 13 residues long. The CDR3 DNA reads as TGTGCCAGCAGCGTTGGACAGTACTATGGCTACACCTTC. It translates to CASSVGQYYGYTF. The whole variable domain, remainder taken from reference TRBV9 and TRBJ1-2, is DSGVTQTPKHLITATGQRVTLRCSPRSGDLSVYWYQQSLDQGLQFLIQYYNGEERAKGNILERFSAQQFPDLHSELNLSSLELGDSALYFCASSVGQYYGYTFGSGTRLTVV.

J is TRBJ2-7 and V is TRBV10-3; D perhaps matches TRBD1 (5 bases). CDR3 size: 14 residues. With 4 bases removed from V and 0 bases from J, the gap between germline ends came to 10 bases. The germline CDR1 and CDR2 sequences are ENHRY and SYGVKD. The CDR3 bases are TGTGCCATCAGTGCAGACAGAATCTCCTACGAGCAGTACTTC. Its translation is CAISADRISYEQYF.